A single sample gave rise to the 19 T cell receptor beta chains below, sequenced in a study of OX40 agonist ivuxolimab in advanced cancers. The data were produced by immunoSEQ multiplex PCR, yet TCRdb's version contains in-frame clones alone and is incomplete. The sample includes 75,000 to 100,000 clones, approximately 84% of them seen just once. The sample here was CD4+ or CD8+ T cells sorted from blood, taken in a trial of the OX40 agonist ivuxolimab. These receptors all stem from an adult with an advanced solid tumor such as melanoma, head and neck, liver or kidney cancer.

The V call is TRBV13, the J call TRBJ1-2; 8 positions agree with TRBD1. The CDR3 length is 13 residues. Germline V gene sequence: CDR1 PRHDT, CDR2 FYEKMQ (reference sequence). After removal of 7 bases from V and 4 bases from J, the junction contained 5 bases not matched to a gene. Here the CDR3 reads CASIRQGTYGYTF. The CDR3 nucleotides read TGTGCCAGCATCAGACAGGGGACCTATGGCTACACCTTC.

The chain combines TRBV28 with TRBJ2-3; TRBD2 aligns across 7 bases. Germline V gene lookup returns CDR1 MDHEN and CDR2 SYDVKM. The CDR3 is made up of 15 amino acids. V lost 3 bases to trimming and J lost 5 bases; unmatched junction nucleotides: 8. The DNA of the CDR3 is TGTGCCAGCAGTTTGGTGGCGGGAGCGGTAGATACGCAGTATTTT. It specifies CASSLVAGAVDTQYF. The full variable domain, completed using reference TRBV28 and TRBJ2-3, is DVKVTQSSRYLVKRTGEKVFLECVQDMDHENMFWYRQDPGLGLRLIYFSYDVKMKEKGDIPEGYSVSREKKERFSLILESASTNQTSMYLCASSLVAGAVDTQYFGPGTRLTVL.

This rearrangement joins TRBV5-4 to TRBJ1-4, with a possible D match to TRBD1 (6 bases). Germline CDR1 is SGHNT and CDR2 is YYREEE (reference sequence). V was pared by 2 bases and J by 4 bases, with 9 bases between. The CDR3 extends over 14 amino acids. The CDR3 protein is CASSFGQHNEKLFF. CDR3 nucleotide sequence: TGTGCCAGCAGCTTTGGACAGCATAATGAAAAACTGTTTTTT.

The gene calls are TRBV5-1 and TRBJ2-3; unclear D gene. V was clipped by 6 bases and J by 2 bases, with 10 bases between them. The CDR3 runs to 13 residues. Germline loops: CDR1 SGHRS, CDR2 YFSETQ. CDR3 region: CASTLIPTDTQYF. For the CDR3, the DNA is TGCGCCAGCACCCTAATCCCCACAGATACGCAGTATTTT.

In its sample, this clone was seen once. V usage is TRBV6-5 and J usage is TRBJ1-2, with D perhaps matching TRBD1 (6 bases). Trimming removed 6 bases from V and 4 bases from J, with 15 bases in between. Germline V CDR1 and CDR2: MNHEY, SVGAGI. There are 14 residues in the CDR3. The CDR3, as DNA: TGTGCCAGCAGACTGGACAGCCTGCGCTATGGCTACACCTTC. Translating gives CASRLDSLRYGYTF.

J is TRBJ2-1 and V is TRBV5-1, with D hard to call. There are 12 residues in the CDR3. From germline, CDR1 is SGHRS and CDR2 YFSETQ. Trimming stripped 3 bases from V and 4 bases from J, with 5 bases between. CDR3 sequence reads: CASSSDYNEQFF. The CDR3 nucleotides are TGCGCCAGCAGCTCGGATTACAATGAGCAGTTCTTC.

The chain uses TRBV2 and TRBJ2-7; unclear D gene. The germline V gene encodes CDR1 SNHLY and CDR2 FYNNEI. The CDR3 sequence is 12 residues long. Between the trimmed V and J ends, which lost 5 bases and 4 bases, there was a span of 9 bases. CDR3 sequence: CASSQVRYEQYF. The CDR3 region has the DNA TGTGCCAGCAGTCAAGTCCGGTACGAGCAGTACTTC. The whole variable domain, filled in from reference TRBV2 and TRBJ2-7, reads EPEVTQTPSHQVTQMGQEVILRCVPISNHLYFYWYRQILGQKVEFLVSFYNNEISEKSEIFDDQFSVERPDGSNFTLKIRSTKLEDSAMYFCASSQVRYEQYFGPGTRLTVT.

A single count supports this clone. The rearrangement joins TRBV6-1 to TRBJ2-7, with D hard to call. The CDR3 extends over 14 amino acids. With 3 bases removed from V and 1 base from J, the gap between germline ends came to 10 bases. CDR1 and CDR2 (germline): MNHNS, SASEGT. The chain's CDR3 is CASSETGPSYEQYF. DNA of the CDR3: TGTGCCAGCAGTGAGACTGGGCCTTCCTACGAGCAGTACTTC.

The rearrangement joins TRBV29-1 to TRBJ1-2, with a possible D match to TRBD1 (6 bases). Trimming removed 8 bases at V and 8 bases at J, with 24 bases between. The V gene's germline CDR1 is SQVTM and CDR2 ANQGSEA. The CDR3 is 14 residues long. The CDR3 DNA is TGCAGCTCTGTGAGACAGGACTCTTACGGGGGCTACACCTTC. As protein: CSSVRQDSYGGYTF.

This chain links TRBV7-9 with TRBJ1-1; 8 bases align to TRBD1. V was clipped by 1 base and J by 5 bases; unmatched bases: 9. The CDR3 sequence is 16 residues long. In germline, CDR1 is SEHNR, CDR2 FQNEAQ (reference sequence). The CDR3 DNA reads TGTGCCAGCAGCTTAGGAGCTGGCAGGGGGCTGACTGAAGCTTTCTTT. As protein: CASSLGAGRGLTEAFF. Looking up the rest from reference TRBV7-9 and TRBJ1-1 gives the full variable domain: DTGVSQNPRHKITKRGQNVTFRCDPISEHNRLYWYRQTLGQGPEFLTYFQNEAQLEKSRLLSDRFSAERPKGSFSTLEIQRTEQGDSAMYLCASSLGAGRGLTEAFFGQGTRLTVV.

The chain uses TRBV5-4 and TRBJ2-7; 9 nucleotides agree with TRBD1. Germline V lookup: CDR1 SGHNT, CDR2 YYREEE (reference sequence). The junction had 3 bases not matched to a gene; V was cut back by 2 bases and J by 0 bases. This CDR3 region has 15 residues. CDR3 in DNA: TGTGCCAGCAGCTTAGGACAGGGGAGCTCCTACGAGCAGTACTTC. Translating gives CASSLGQGSSYEQYF.

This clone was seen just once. The CDR3 nucleotides are TGTGCCAGCAGCTTAGCGACAGGGCCTTCCTACGAGCAGTACTTC. It is translated as CASSLATGPSYEQYF. The chain has TRBV7-2 and TRBJ2-7; TRBD1 matches 7 bases. The CDR3 sequence is 15 residues long. The J segment lost 1 base and the V segment lost 0 bases, leaving 3 bases of the junction unmatched. Germline V gene lookup returns CDR1 SGHTA and CDR2 FQGNSA.

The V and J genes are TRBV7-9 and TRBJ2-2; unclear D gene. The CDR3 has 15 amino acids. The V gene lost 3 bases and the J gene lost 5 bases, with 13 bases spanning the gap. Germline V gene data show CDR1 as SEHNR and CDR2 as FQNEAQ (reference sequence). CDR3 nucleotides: TGTGCCAGCAGCTTTCTGGACGCACCAACCGGGGAGCTGTTTTTT. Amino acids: CASSFLDAPTGELFF.

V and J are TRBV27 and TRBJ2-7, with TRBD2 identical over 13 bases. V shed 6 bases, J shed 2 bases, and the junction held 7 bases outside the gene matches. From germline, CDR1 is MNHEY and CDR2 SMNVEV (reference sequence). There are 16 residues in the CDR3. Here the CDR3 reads CASSRGTSGAPYEQYF. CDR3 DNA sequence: TGTGCCAGCAGCCGAGGGACTAGCGGGGCCCCCTACGAGCAGTACTTC.

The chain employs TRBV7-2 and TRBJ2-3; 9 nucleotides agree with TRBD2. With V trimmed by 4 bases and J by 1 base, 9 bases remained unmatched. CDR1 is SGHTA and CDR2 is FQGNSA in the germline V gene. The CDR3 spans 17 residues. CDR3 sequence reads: CASSWMRSGGGTDTQYF. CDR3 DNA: TGTGCCAGCAGCTGGATGCGTAGCGGGGGAGGCACAGATACGCAGTATTTT.

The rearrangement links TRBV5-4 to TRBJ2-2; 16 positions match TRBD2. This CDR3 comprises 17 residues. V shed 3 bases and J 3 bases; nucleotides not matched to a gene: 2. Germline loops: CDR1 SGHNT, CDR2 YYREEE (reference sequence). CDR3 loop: CASSSGTSGRDTGELFF. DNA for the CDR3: TGTGCCAGCAGCTCCGGGACTAGCGGGAGGGACACCGGGGAGCTGTTTTTT.

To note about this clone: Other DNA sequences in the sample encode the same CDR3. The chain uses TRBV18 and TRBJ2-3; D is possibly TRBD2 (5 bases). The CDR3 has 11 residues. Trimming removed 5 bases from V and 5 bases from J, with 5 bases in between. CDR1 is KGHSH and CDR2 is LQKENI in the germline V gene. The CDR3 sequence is CASSEGDTQYF. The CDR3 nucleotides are TGTGCCAGCTCAGAGGGAGATACGCAGTATTTT.

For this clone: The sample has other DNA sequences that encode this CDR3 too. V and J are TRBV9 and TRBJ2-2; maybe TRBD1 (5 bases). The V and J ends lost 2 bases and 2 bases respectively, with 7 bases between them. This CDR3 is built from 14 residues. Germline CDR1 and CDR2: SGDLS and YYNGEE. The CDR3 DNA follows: TGTGCCAGCAGCGTCCAGGGTAACACCGGGGAGCTGTTTTTT. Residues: CASSVQGNTGELFF.

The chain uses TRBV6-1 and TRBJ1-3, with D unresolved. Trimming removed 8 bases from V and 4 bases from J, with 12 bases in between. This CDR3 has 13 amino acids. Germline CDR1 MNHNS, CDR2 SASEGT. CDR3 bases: TGTGCCAGCTCTCCCGCGTTAGGAAACACCATATATTTT. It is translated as CASSPALGNTIYF.